A selection of T cell receptor beta chains follows, all from one sample in a study of monozygotic twins with inflammatory bowel disease. TCRdb derives one entry per CDR3 protein from the 5' RACE reads, leaving out DNA. Found here are some 200,000 distinct CDR3 sequences; the top ten clones hold 7.5% to 9.5%. Material for sequencing was blood. The receptors stem from a human donor with ulcerative colitis or Crohn's disease, or a healthy co-twin of an affected twin (not recorded which). Both conserved end residues are part of each CDR3.

cdr3_length	v_call	j_call	cdr3_aa
11	TRBV20-1	TRBJ2-5	CSALLQETQYF
15	TRBV29-1	TRBJ2-7	CSVESKRTNTYEQYF
14	TRBV29-1	TRBJ2-1	CSVAQRLADNEQFF
15	TRBV4-3	TRBJ2-7	CASSQELALPYEQYF
11	TRBV5-4	TRBJ1-1	CASSFGGMTFF
14	TRBV24-1	TRBJ2-1	CATSDLSGGTEQFF
16	TRBV18	TRBJ2-1	CASSPMSASSYNEQFF
13	TRBV6-2/TRBV6-3	TRBJ2-1	CASRPSSGYEQFF
15	TRBV9	TRBJ2-1	CASGGGTGSNNEQFF
16	TRBV7-2	TRBJ2-1	CASSLAGAAHYNEQFF
16	TRBV12-3/TRBV12-4	TRBJ2-1	CASSPRSGLSYNEQFF
14	TRBV12-3/TRBV12-4	TRBJ1-1	CASSTGERNTEAFF
15	TRBV20-1	TRBJ2-1	CSARVGGRDYNEQFF
15	TRBV20-1	TRBJ2-7	CSARGGTSGGNEQYF
13	TRBV19	TRBJ1-6	CASRLQNNSPLHF
17	TRBV4-1	TRBJ2-4	CASSQVSKSGGKNIQYF
16	TRBV3-1	TRBJ2-5	CASSQTGAGGRETQYF
12	TRBV7-8	TRBJ1-4	CASSLVSEKLFF